What follows describes a single T cell receptor (beta chain). The antigen it recognizes is unknown. The sample holds no much larger clone one base away, and base qualities are not on file. This sample is drawn from a study of TIL therapy for anti-PD-1-resistant metastatic lung cancer listed by TCRdb under 2021. For context, the study as a whole: Tumors were harvested before any PD-1/PD-L1 blockade; patients then received nivolumab, and those progressing received lymphodepletion, expanded TIL infusion and IL-2. A median non-synonymous tumor mutation burden of more than 1.2 mutations per megabase was determined across the cohort by whole-exome sequencing. Enrolled patients had a median age of around 51 years (range 38-75) and a median tumor PD-L1 proportion score of less than 7%. T cell receptor beta sequencing of tumor and peripheral blood served to follow clonotypes across the tumor, the expanded TIL product, and serial blood samples. The cohort was predominantly lung adenocarcinoma, with a few EGFR-mutant and two ALK-rearranged tumors, and half of patients were current or former smokers.

From the germline V gene, CDR1 is MNHEY and CDR2 is SVGAGI. The cysteine opens and the phenylalanine closes a CDR3 of 13 amino acids. Only the CDR3 region is kept as DNA, spanning 39 bases read in frame from base 1. V was cut back by 6 bases and J by 1 base, leaving a gap of 6 bases between them. This sample's time point label indicates: pre-treatment sample, taken before nivolumab and TIL therapy. Between late 2017 and January 2020, a dual-center phase I trial enrolled adults who had stage 4 NSCLC. The samples were drawn from an open-label, single-arm phase I trial testing tumor-infiltrating lymphocyte therapy combined with nivolumab in advanced non-small cell lung cancer. Blood mononuclear cells were isolated from EDTA tubes by Ficoll gradient and were snap-frozen as pellets, and DNA was extracted with a Qiagen mini-prep kit. Beyond this particular receptor, the publication reports: Infused TIL clonotypes partially replaced the baseline peripheral repertoire then decayed over months, with no apparent association between persistence and response. The study protocol defined all tumor marker inferences as exploratory. Generalizability was limited because the cohort was highly selected, with more treatment-naive, never-smoker and oncogene-addicted patients included than is typical.

TCR beta CDR3 regions were amplified from genomic DNA with the immunoSEQ v3 hsTCRB kit using bias-controlled multiplex PCR. An Illumina NextSeq 500 was used to sequence the TCR libraries, reaching approximately 2.1 million read pairs at survey level or roughly 5-6.5 million at deep level. The paper's processing steps were these. V, D and J genes were assigned, non-productive sequences were removed, and clonality was reported by immunoSEQ Analyzer software. Repertoires were compared by productive Simpson clonality and by the Morisita overlap index of productive TRB rearrangements between infused TIL and blood. The absolute count of a clonotype in blood was estimated by multiplying the lymphocyte count by the CD3+ fraction and by the productive frequency of the clone. TCRdb holds this immuneACCESS table with in-frame rearrangements only. Some clones are missing; in checked studies, unresolved V genes explain under half, and the rest has no known cause. V and J calls and clone size come straight from that table; D and trimming were deduced from the DNA. The sample table shows about 60,000 clones, and 80% to 90% are seen once. The ten biggest clones cover 2.6% of the sample.

This chain joins TRBV6-5 to TRBJ1-4, with the D gene too uncertain to name. The receptor was isolated from a person between 30 and 79 years old with non-small cell lung cancer. This sample comprised blood, obtained at baseline. The DNA sequence is as follows: TGTGCCAGCAGGGTCAAAACTAATGAAAAACTGTTTTTT. Translated, this is CASRVKTNEKLFF.